The next 15 T cell receptor beta chains were all read from a single sample in a study of OX40 agonist ivuxolimab in advanced cancers. The repertoire was sequenced with immunoSEQ multiplex PCR; TCRdb's copy has only in-frame clones and lacks some. The sample includes about 68,000 clones, around nine tenths of them seen just once. The material sequenced was CD4+ or CD8+ T cells sorted from blood, taken in a trial of the OX40 agonist ivuxolimab. The receptors shown here come from an adult with an advanced solid tumor such as melanoma, head and neck, liver or kidney cancer.

This rearrangement joins TRBV7-9 to TRBJ2-3; 7 nucleotides align to TRBD1. J was trimmed by 0 bases and V by 5 bases; bases with no gene match: 8. CDR3 length equals 16 residues. Germline assignment: CDR1 SEHNR and CDR2 FQNEAQ (reference sequence). As DNA, the CDR3 is TGTGCCAGCAGCGGACCACAGGGGCAAAGCACAGATACGCAGTATTTT. Translation gives CASSGPQGQSTDTQYF. Full variable domain (outside the CDR3, taken from reference TRBV7-9 and TRBJ2-3): DTGVSQNPRHKITKRGQNVTFRCDPISEHNRLYWYRQTLGQGPEFLTYFQNEAQLEKSRLLSDRFSAERPKGSFSTLEIQRTEQGDSAMYLCASSGPQGQSTDTQYFGPGTRLTVL.

The chain recombines TRBV19 with TRBJ2-7; D gene ambiguous. The CDR3 consists of 13 residues. Germline V gives CDR1 LNHDA, CDR2 SQIVND (reference sequence). V lost 5 bases and J lost 2, with 10 bases in between. CDR3 bases: TGTGCCAGTAGTCCTACCGTAGCCTACGAGCAGTACTTC. Residues: CASSPTVAYEQYF.

The chain links TRBV6-5 to TRBJ1-2; the match to TRBD1 covers 7 bases. V trimming: 6 bases; J trimming: 2 bases; junction bases outside the gene matches: 6. The CDR3 is 14 residues long. CDR1 is MNHEY and CDR2 is SVGAGI in the germline V gene. The CDR3 DNA follows: TGTGCCAGCAGGCCCGGACAGGACAACTATGGCTACACCTTC. Translation gives CASRPGQDNYGYTF.

The chain is built from TRBV28 and TRBJ2-2; 8 bases line up with TRBD2. The CDR3 covers 15 residues. The germline CDR1 and CDR2 sequences are MDHEN and SYDVKM. Trimming at V came to 4 bases and at J to 4 bases, leaving 5 bases not matched to a gene. CDR3 amino acids: CASSSGLAITGELFF. For the CDR3, the DNA is TGTGCCAGCAGTTCAGGACTAGCAATCACCGGGGAGCTGTTTTTT. Complete variable domain (other parts from reference TRBV28 and TRBJ2-2): DVKVTQSSRYLVKRTGEKVFLECVQDMDHENMFWYRQDPGLGLRLIYFSYDVKMKEKGDIPEGYSVSREKKERFSLILESASTNQTSMYLCASSSGLAITGELFFGEGSRLTVL.

The rearrangement links TRBV21-1 to TRBJ2-7; TRBD2 is the table's D call and was not checked against the DNA. TRBV21-1 counts as a pseudogene. The CDR3 is 12 residues long. CDR3 nucleotide sequence: TGTGCCAGCAGCGCCCCCCCTGCGGAGCAGTACTTC. The encoded protein is CASSAPPAEQYF.

This clone was found a few times. The chain employs TRBV10-3 and TRBJ1-1, with D possibly TRBD1 on 6 matching bases. This CDR3 is 13 amino acids long. Trimming stripped 8 bases from V and 3 bases from J, with 13 bases between. Germline CDR1 is ENHRY and CDR2 is SYGVKD. CDR3 coding DNA: TGTGCCATCGCCCAGGGGCAGTACACTGAAGCTTTCTTT. It encodes CAIAQGQYTEAFF.

The V gene is TRBV19, the J gene TRBJ1-6; maybe TRBD1 (6 bases). The CDR3 consists of 16 residues. V was shortened by 3 bases and J by 13 bases, with 22 bases between the two germline ends. Per the germline V gene, CDR1 is LNHDA and CDR2 is SQIVND (reference sequence). The CDR3: CASSIWVTARGRPLHF. CDR3 sequence (DNA): TGTGCCAGTAGTATTTGGGTGACAGCCCGGGGGCGTCCCCTCCACTTT.

The gene calls are TRBV5-1 and TRBJ1-6; TRBD1 aligns across 7 bases. V gave up 0 bases and J gave up 6 bases; unmatched junction bases: 3. Per the germline V gene, CDR1 is SGHRS and CDR2 is YFSETQ. The CDR3 is 15 residues long. The CDR3 DNA is TGCGCCAGCAGCTTGGGACAGGGCTCTAATTCACCCCTCCACTTT. It encodes CASSLGQGSNSPLHF. The full variable domain, with the rest looked up from reference TRBV5-1 and TRBJ1-6, is KAGVTQTPRYLIKTRGQQVTLSCSPISGHRSVSWYQQTPGQGLQFLFEYFSETQRNKGNFPGRFSGRQFSNSRSEMNVSTLELGDSALYLCASSLGQGSNSPLHFGNGTRLTVT.

The chain uses TRBV7-7 and TRBJ2-2, with a tentative D call TRBD1 (5 bases). The CDR3 extends over 14 amino acids. Trimming left V 6 bases short and J 4 bases short, with 12 bases between. CDR1 is SSHAT, CDR2 FNYEAQ, per germline (reference sequence). CDR3: CASSQSGFTGELFF. CDR3 nucleotide sequence: TGTGCCAGCAGTCAATCAGGGTTCACCGGGGAGCTGTTTTTT.

The rearrangement uses TRBV5-1 and TRBJ2-7, with TRBD2 identical over 11 bases. The V and J ends lost 0 bases and 6 bases, in that order; junction bases with no gene match: 11. The CDR3 is 17 amino acids. Germline CDR1 and CDR2: SGHRS and YFSETQ. CDR3 amino acids: CASSLGGLAEATCEQYF. CDR3 DNA sequence: TGCGCCAGCAGCTTGGGGGGACTAGCGGAAGCTACGTGCGAGCAGTACTTC. Filled out from reference TRBV5-1 and TRBJ2-7, the complete variable domain reads KAGVTQTPRYLIKTRGQQVTLSCSPISGHRSVSWYQQTPGQGLQFLFEYFSETQRNKGNFPGRFSGRQFSNSRSEMNVSTLELGDSALYLCASSLGGLAEATCEQYFGPGTRLTVT.

The genes are TRBV5-4 and TRBJ1-1; D perhaps matches TRBD1 (6 bases). V lost 0 bases and J lost 2, with 14 bases in between. Germline lookup yields CDR1 SGHNT and CDR2 YYREEE (reference sequence). The CDR3 length is 16 residues. In DNA form, the CDR3 reads TGTGCCAGCAGCTTGGCAATGGGGGCCGCAAACACTGAAGCTTTCTTT. This codes for CASSLAMGAANTEAFF.

The chain employs TRBV9 and TRBJ2-5; the match to TRBD2 covers 8 bases. There are 15 residues in the CDR3. Germline V gene sequence: CDR1 SGDLS, CDR2 YYNGEE. J lost 1 base, V lost 0 bases, and 2 bases had no gene match. CDR3 protein: CASSVAGGSQETQYF. The DNA of the CDR3 is TGTGCCAGCAGCGTAGCGGGGGGGTCCCAAGAGACCCAGTACTTC.

The chain recombines TRBV5-4 with TRBJ1-2, with TRBD1 identical over 7 bases. Trimming cost V 5 bases and J 0 bases; bases outside gene matches: 7. CDR1 and CDR2 from the germline V gene are SGHNT and YYREEE (reference sequence). The CDR3 consists of 15 residues. The CDR3 spells CASSSQDRSNYGYTF. CDR3 in DNA: TGTGCCAGCAGTTCCCAGGACAGGTCTAACTATGGCTACACCTTC. The full variable domain, completed using reference TRBV5-4 and TRBJ1-2, is ETGVTQSPTHLIKTRGQQVTLRCSSQSGHNTVSWYQQALGQGPQFIFQYYREEENGRGNFPPRFSGLQFPNYSSELNVNALELDDSALYLCASSSQDRSNYGYTFGSGTRLTVV.

The V gene is TRBV27, the J gene TRBJ1-5, with 7 bases fitting TRBD1. The CDR3 extends over 14 amino acids. Germline assignment: CDR1 MNHEY and CDR2 SMNVEV (reference sequence). After removal of 5 bases from V and 7 bases from J, the junction contained 8 bases not matched to a gene. The CDR3 reads CASSPSDRRQPQHF. CDR3 DNA sequence: TGTGCCAGCAGTCCTTCGGACAGGCGACAGCCCCAGCATTTT.

The genes are TRBV5-6 and TRBJ2-2; 8 positions agree with TRBD1. This CDR3 comprises 17 residues. From germline, CDR1 is SGHDT and CDR2 YYEEEE. V lost 3 bases and J lost 7; bases outside the gene matches: 14. CDR3 sequence (DNA): TGTGCCAGCAGCTCCCTGGGACAGGACAGGTTAGGCGGGGAGCTGTTTTTT. Its translation is CASSSLGQDRLGGELFF.